These 16 T cell receptor beta chains originate from one sample sequenced in a study of tumor and adjacent non-tumor tissue in lung cancer. The template was RNA from unsorted bulk tissue. Distant lung tissue was collected more than 3 cm away from the tumor edge. The library came from three nested PCR rounds adapted from ARM-PCR protocols. TCRdb recomputed calls from the multiplex PCR reads with MiXCR, one row per CDR3 protein. The table records roughly 75,000 distinct CDR3 sequences, 65% to 85% of them present only once. Sequenced: distant non-tumor lung tissue. These receptors were taken from a man aged 60 to 75 with non-small cell lung cancer.

The chain is built from TRBV11-3 and TRBJ2-1; TRBD2 is a possible D gene (6 bases). V was shortened by 1 base and J by 5 bases, with 15 bases between the two germline ends. Looked up from germline, CDR1 is SGHNT and CDR2 is YENEEA. The CDR3 length is 16 residues. The chain's CDR3 is CASSLVGTSIHNEQFF. CDR3 DNA: TGTGCCAGCAGCTTAGTGGGTACTAGCATCCACAATGAGCAGTTCTTC.

The table lists this clonotype with a count of one. Mismatch with germline at one junction end may stem from a read error. The rearrangement uses TRBV20-1 and TRBJ1-6; D possibly corresponds to TRBD1 (5 bases). This CDR3 has 15 amino acids. Germline-derived CDR1 and CDR2 are DFQATT and SNEGSKA (reference sequence). This CDR3 is CSANELWGVEAPLHF. The CDR3 DNA is TGCAGTGCTAACGAGCTATGGGGGGTCGAGGCGCCCCTCCATTTT.

Of note for this clonotype: One junction end does not reproduce the germline sequence, and a read error may be involved. The rearrangement links TRBV6-2 or TRBV6-3 to TRBJ2-7; 14 bases line up with TRBD2. This CDR3 contains 14 residues. CDR1 is MNHEY and CDR2 is SVGEGT in the germline V gene. This CDR3 is CDSSYGLAGGPGYF. The CDR3, as DNA: TGTGACAGCAGTTACGGACTAGCGGGAGGCCCCGGGTACTTC.

A note on this clonotype: Given a much more abundant clone one base away, this may be a read error. The CDR3 DNA follows: TGTGCCAGCAGCTGCGGTGTCGGGGAGACCCAGTACTTC. Its protein is CASSCGVGETQYF. This chain links TRBV28 with TRBJ2-5, with D unclear. Germline values: CDR1 MDHEN, CDR2 SYDVKM. CDR3 length: 13 residues. Trimming stripped 6 bases from V and 5 bases from J, with 13 bases between.

This clonotype was seen a handful of times. This chain uses TRBV11-3 with TRBJ2-7; 10 nucleotides match TRBD1. After removal of 4 bases from V and 6 bases from J, the junction contained 6 bases not matched to a gene. The CDR3 contains 14 residues. Per germline, CDR1 SGHNT and CDR2 YENEEA. The CDR3 sequence is CASSSGTGEAEQYF. In DNA form, the CDR3 reads TGTGCCAGCAGCTCCGGGACAGGGGAGGCCGAGCAGTACTTC.

The V call is TRBV7-8, the J call TRBJ2-1, with 7 bases fitting TRBD2. Trimming took 1 base from V and 2 from J; bases not matched to a gene: 5. The germline V gene encodes CDR1 SGHVS and CDR2 FQNEAQ. The CDR3 covers 16 residues. CDR3 sequence: CASSLGPAGTYNEQFF. Written as DNA, the CDR3 is TGTGCCAGCAGCTTAGGACCAGCGGGAACCTACAATGAGCAGTTCTTC.

As concerns this clonotype: Possible read error: a much larger clone is one base away. The conserved final phenylalanine or tryptophan is absent from the CDR3, which likely points to a read error. This rearrangement joins TRBV24-1 to TRBJ1-1, with D unresolved. Germline values: CDR1 KGHDR, CDR2 SFDVKD. The germline V and J ends were trimmed by 3 bases and 6 bases, with 10 bases remaining between them. This CDR3 is 13 amino acids long. CDR3 bases: TGTGCCACCAGTGATCCGAATAAGGCTGAAGCTTTCCTT. Protein sequence: CATSDPNKAEAFL.

Notes on this clonotype: Relative to the germline gene, one junction end is altered; a read error may explain this. This CDR3 is CRSGHLKTEASF. In nucleotides, the CDR3 is TGCAGGTCGGGACATTTGAAGACTGAAGCTTCCTTT. The chain recombines TRBV20-1 with TRBJ1-1, with a weak D call TRBD1 (6 bases). CDR3 size: 12 residues. Germline CDR1 DFQATT, CDR2 SNEGSKA (reference sequence).

In the case of this clonotype: The CDR3 ends on some other residue instead of the conserved phenylalanine or tryptophan, so this is likely a read error. CDR3 sequence reads: CASSQDRSQSNTEAFI. In nucleotides, the CDR3 is TGTGCCAGCAGCCAAGATCGTAGTCAGTCCAACACTGAAGCTTTCATT. This chain links TRBV4-3 with TRBJ1-1; D remains unclear. CDR1 LGHNA and CDR2 YSLEER come from the germline V gene. This CDR3 comprises 16 residues.

Details on this clonotype: At one boundary the junction diverges from the germline segment, which might be a read error. The genes are TRBV11-2 and TRBJ2-5; maybe TRBD1 (5 bases). This CDR3 is 13 amino acids long. The germline V gene encodes CDR1 SGHAT and CDR2 FQNNGV. The CDR3: CARSSIGEESRYF. CDR3 nucleotide sequence: TGTGCCAGGAGCTCTATAGGGGAAGAGTCCCGGTACTTC. The full variable domain, completed using reference TRBV11-2 and TRBJ2-5, is EAGVAQSPRYKIIEKRQSVAFWCNPISGHATLYWYQQILGQGPKLLIQFQNNGVVDDSQLPKDRFSAERLKGVDSTLKIQPAKLEDSAVYLCARSSIGEESRYFGPGTRLLVL.

V is TRBV6-2 or TRBV6-3 and J is TRBJ2-1, with D hard to call. Germline-derived CDR1 and CDR2 are MNHEY and SVGEGT. This CDR3 region has 14 residues. The V gene lost 7 bases and the J gene lost 6 bases, with 16 bases spanning the gap. The CDR3 region has the DNA TGTGCCAGCAAAGACCTGATAGCCCGCAATGAGCAGTTCTTC. Amino acid sequence: CASKDLIARNEQFF.

This clonotype was seen a few times. The missing conserved phenylalanine or tryptophan at the end of this CDR3 makes a read error likely. This chain uses TRBV20-1 with TRBJ1-2, with TRBD1 as a possible D gene (5 bases). The germline CDR1 and CDR2 sequences are DFQATT and SNEGSKA (reference sequence). The CDR3 extends over 15 amino acids. Written as DNA, the CDR3 is TGCGGTGCTAGAGAACTTGCAGGGAAAAATGGTGGCTACACCTCC. Translated, it gives CGARELAGKNGGYTS.

The CDR3 reads CARTYQGPRQPQHF. DNA for the CDR3: TGTGCCAGGACCTACCAGGGACCCAGGCAGCCCCAGCATTTT. V usage is TRBV5-6 and J usage is TRBJ1-5; D perhaps matches TRBD1 (5 bases). The CDR3 extends over 14 amino acids. V lost 8 bases and J 7 bases, leaving 19 bases between the germline ends. The germline V gene has CDR1 SGHDT and CDR2 YYEEEE. The variable domain in full, completed from reference TRBV5-6 and TRBJ1-5, reads DAGVTQSPTHLIKTRGQQVTLRCSPKSGHDTVSWYQQALGQGPQFIFQYYEEEERQRGNFPDRFSGHQFPNYSSELNVNALLLGDSALYLCARTYQGPRQPQHFGDGTRLSIL.

Ten or more counts support this clonotype. This chain joins TRBV20-1 and TRBJ2-2; perhaps TRBD2 as D (5 bases). Germline values: CDR1 DFQATT, CDR2 SNEGSKA (reference sequence). CDR3 size: 15 residues. Trimming took 6 bases from V and 4 from J, leaving 18 bases between them. The CDR3 DNA sequence: TGCAGTGCGCCCCGGCGGGTGGGTGGCACCGGGGAGCTGTTTTTT. It is translated as CSAPRRVGGTGELFF.

On this clonotype itself: An end of the junction does not agree with germline; a read error may underlie this. This chain connects TRBV12-3 or TRBV12-4 to TRBJ1-1, with a tentative D call TRBD1 (5 bases). The CDR3 runs to 15 residues. The CDR3 region is CASSSPGILSTEAFF. The CDR3 DNA reads as TGTGCCAGCAGTTCACCAGGGATACTGAGCACTGAAGCTTTCTTC.

Comments on this clonotype: A much larger clone lies one base from this, so it may be a read error. The chain is built from TRBV30 and TRBJ2-1, with 7 bases fitting TRBD2. V dropped 0 bases and J dropped 8; count of bases not matched to a gene: 7. CDR1 GTSNPN and CDR2 SVGIG come from the germline V gene (reference sequence). The CDR3 is made up of 14 amino acids. The CDR3 loop is CAWSVASGYYEQFF. The CDR3 DNA follows: TGTGCCTGGAGTGTCGCTAGCGGTTACTATGAGCAGTTCTTC.